Shown below are 27 T cell receptor beta chains from a single sample sequenced in a study of Graves' ophthalmopathy and Graves' hyperthyroidism. Amplification from RNA transcripts yielded the TCR beta CDR3 regions. An opening RT-PCR round employed HTBI primers and preceded a second-round multiplex PCR. TCRdb used MiXCR to reprocess the multiplex PCR reads, holding one entry per CDR3 protein. Altogether just over 600,000 distinct CDR3 sequences are present, about 24% being singletons, with the ten largest covering roughly 7.4%. Source material: peripheral blood. The receptor source for this set is a woman between 18 and 30 years old with stable Graves' hyperthyroidism. Some clones in this sample may be carry-over from other donors' samples.

This clonotype was found many times. This chain links TRBV6-1 with TRBJ2-2; 10 bases fit TRBD2. With 4 bases clipped from V and 4 bases from J, the junction kept 3 bases outside the gene matches. The V gene's germline CDR1 is MNHNS and CDR2 SASEGT. The CDR3 has 15 amino acids. CDR3 in DNA: TGTGCCAGCAGTGGGACTAGCGGTTTCACCGGGGAGCTGTTTTTT. Residues: CASSGTSGFTGELFF.

The J gene is TRBJ1-1, the V gene TRBV6-1; the match to TRBD1 covers 8 bases. Germline CDR1 is MNHNS and CDR2 is SASEGT. CDR3 length: 13 residues. Trimming cost V 5 bases and J 7 bases; bases outside gene matches: 6. The CDR3 bases are TGTGCCAGCAGTAAGGAACAGGGGGTTGAAGCTTTCTTT. Protein sequence: CASSKEQGVEAFF.

The table lists this clonotype with a few counts. The genes are TRBV4-1 and TRBJ1-5; D gene ambiguous. The germline V and J ends were trimmed by 0 bases and 11 bases, with 17 bases remaining between them. CDR1 is MGHRA, CDR2 YSYEKL, per germline. The CDR3 spans 15 residues. Written as DNA, the CDR3 is TGCGCCAGCAGCCAAGATTATCCAGAGCTTATCGCCCAGCATTTT. This sequence encodes CASSQDYPELIAQHF.

This clonotype has at least ten counts. The chain uses TRBV20-1 and TRBJ2-7; D is possibly TRBD1 (5 bases). V dropped 3 bases and J dropped 1 base, with 7 bases sitting between them. The CDR3 runs 12 residues. Germline V lookup: CDR1 DFQATT, CDR2 SNEGSKA (reference sequence). The CDR3 nucleotides read TGCAGTGCTAGTGGACAATCCTACGAGCAGTACTTC. The encoded protein is CSASGQSYEQYF.

The chain combines TRBV6-1 with TRBJ1-6; D not certain. Trimming shortened V by 5 bases and J by 7 bases, and 12 bases separated the two germline ends. There are 14 residues in the CDR3. Per the germline V gene, CDR1 is MNHNS and CDR2 is SASEGT. CDR3 coding DNA: TGTGCCAGCAGTCAGGACGGAGGAAATTCACCCCTCCACTTT. Residues: CASSQDGGNSPLHF.

In its sample, this clonotype was seen many times. CDR3 bases: TGTGCCAGCAGTGAAGGGTGGACGAATGGCTACACCTTC. Protein sequence: CASSEGWTNGYTF. The gene calls are TRBV2 and TRBJ1-2; D gene uncertain. The V end lost 1 base, the J end lost 6 bases, and 9 bases lay between the germline ends. Germline values: CDR1 SNHLY, CDR2 FYNNEI. This CDR3 region has 13 residues.

The rearrangement joins TRBV9 to TRBJ1-1; no firm D call. The CDR3 length is 16 residues. Looked up from germline, CDR1 is SGDLS and CDR2 is YYNGEE. V was clipped by 0 bases and J by 1 base, with 13 bases between them. CDR3 nucleotides: TGTGCCAGCAGCGTAGATATGAGGGAGGGGAACACTGAAGCTTTCTTT. Its protein is CASSVDMREGNTEAFF.

V and J are TRBV18 and TRBJ1-2; maybe TRBD1 (6 bases). Between the trimmed V and J ends, which lost 2 bases and 4 bases, there was a span of 17 bases. The CDR3 extends over 16 amino acids. Germline V gene lookup returns CDR1 KGHSH and CDR2 LQKENI. CDR3 bases: TGTGCCAGCTCACCAACAAACACGGACAGAGCCTATGGCTACACCTTC. This sequence encodes CASSPTNTDRAYGYTF.

This clonotype was detected ten times or more. V gene TRBV6-1 combines with J gene TRBJ2-7; 8 bases match TRBD2. J gave up 6 bases and V 5 bases, and 6 bases lay outside the gene matches. CDR1 is MNHNS, CDR2 SASEGT, per germline. This CDR3 spans 13 amino acids. The CDR3 coding sequence is TGTGCCAGCAGTCCGGGGGGGCAGGGCGAGCAGTACTTC. This sequence encodes CASSPGGQGEQYF.

This clonotype was counted a single time. J is TRBJ1-1 and V is TRBV7-8; D is undetermined. The length of the CDR3 is 12 residues. The V end lost 2 bases, the J end lost 7 bases, and 8 bases lay between the germline ends. CDR1 is SGHVS and CDR2 is FQNEAQ in the germline V gene. The CDR3 sequence is CASSLYGIEAFF. The CDR3 DNA is TGTGCCAGCAGCTTATATGGGATTGAAGCTTTCTTT.

This clonotype was seen only a few times. One end of the junction varies from germline; a read error may be responsible. The rearrangement links TRBV12-3 or TRBV12-4 to TRBJ2-5, with a tentative D call TRBD1 (5 bases). The CDR3 contains 13 residues. For the CDR3, the DNA is TGTGTCAGCAGGGAACTCTACGGAGAGACCCGGTACTTC. Residues: CVSRELYGETRYF.

This clonotype was counted many times. The chain carries TRBV5-6 and TRBJ2-4; D gene uncertain. This CDR3 is built from 16 residues. Germline CDR1 SGHDT, CDR2 YYEEEE. V gave up 4 bases and J gave up 0 bases, with 14 bases separating them. The CDR3 DNA is TGTGCCAGCAGCCTTTCGGACCTGAGAGCCAAAAACATTCAGTACTTC. Translated: CASSLSDLRAKNIQYF.

On this clonotype: One base away lies a much larger clone, so this may be a sequencing read error. The gene calls are TRBV20-1 and TRBJ1-5, with TRBD1 as a possible D gene (6 bases). Looked up from germline, CDR1 is DFQATT and CDR2 is SNEGSKA (reference sequence). This CDR3 region has 14 residues. In DNA, the CDR3 is TGCCGTGCAAGGGACACACATAGCAATCAGCCCCAGCATTTT. Its protein is CRARDTHSNQPQHF.

The rearrangement links TRBV6-1 to TRBJ2-7; 7 bases are shared with TRBD1. The CDR3 sequence is 13 residues long. The trim removed 3 bases at V and 5 bases at J, leaving 4 bases unmatched. The germline V gene encodes CDR1 MNHNS and CDR2 SASEGT. CDR3: CASSEGQKDEQYF. The CDR3 coding sequence is TGTGCCAGCAGTGAGGGACAGAAGGACGAGCAGTACTTC.

This clonotype was picked up many times. J is TRBJ1-5 and V is TRBV20-1, with D perhaps matching TRBD1 (5 bases). Germline loops: CDR1 DFQATT, CDR2 SNEGSKA (reference sequence). The CDR3 is 14 amino acids. V was shortened by 3 bases and J by 3 bases, with 12 bases between the two germline ends. CDR3 nucleotides: TGCAGTGCTAGTACCGGGACGCCCAATCAGCCCCAGCATTTT. It codes for CSASTGTPNQPQHF.

In this sample, this clonotype turned up many times. The chain employs TRBV20-1 and TRBJ2-5, with D possibly matching TRBD2 (6 bases). The germline CDR1 and CDR2 sequences are DFQATT and SNEGSKA (reference sequence). The CDR3 length is 13 residues. V was trimmed by 3 bases and J by 0 bases, leaving 8 bases between them. The DNA for the CDR3 is TGCAGTGCTAGGAGACTAGACCAAGAGACCCAGTACTTC. Translated: CSARRLDQETQYF.

This clonotype has at least ten counts. V is TRBV6-1 and J is TRBJ1-1; D may be TRBD1 (5 bases). CDR1 and CDR2 from the germline V gene are MNHNS and SASEGT. CDR3 length: 15 residues. Trimming shortened V by 8 bases and J by 0 bases, and 16 bases separated the two germline ends. The CDR3 spells CASLSRVELNTEAFF. The DNA of the CDR3 is TGTGCCAGCCTTTCCAGGGTGGAATTGAACACTGAAGCTTTCTTT.

This rearrangement joins TRBV27 to TRBJ1-1; possible D gene TRBD1, 6 bases. The germline CDR1 and CDR2 sequences are MNHEY and SMNVEV (reference sequence). CDR3 size: 14 residues. Trimming left V 3 bases short and J 6 bases short, with 14 bases between. CDR3 loop: CASSFTGQIAEAFF. DNA for the CDR3: TGTGCCAGCAGTTTTACCGGACAGATCGCTGAAGCTTTCTTT.

A few counts support this clonotype. The chain links TRBV9 to TRBJ2-5, with 8 bases lining up with TRBD2. With V trimmed by 0 bases and J by 8 bases, 9 bases remained unmatched. Germline CDR1 and CDR2: SGDLS and YYNGEE. CDR3 length: 15 amino acids. DNA for the CDR3: TGTGCCAGCAGCGTAGGGCAGCGGGGGATGGAAACCCAGTACTTC. It codes for CASSVGQRGMETQYF.

This clonotype appeared many times. This sequence joins TRBV6-5 and TRBJ1-1; D possibly corresponds to TRBD1 (5 bases). The CDR3 consists of 14 residues. The germline gives CDR1 MNHEY, CDR2 SVGAGI. The ends were cut back, 4 bases at V and 0 bases at J, with 9 bases in the middle. CDR3: CASSLQAVNTEAFF. The CDR3, as DNA: TGTGCCAGCAGTTTACAGGCGGTGAACACTGAAGCTTTCTTT.

There are many counts of this clonotype. J is TRBJ1-5 and V is TRBV20-1; D is undetermined. CDR1 and CDR2 (germline): DFQATT, SNEGSKA (reference sequence). The CDR3 extends over 13 amino acids. Trimming cost V 7 bases and J 1 base, with 11 bases left between them. For the CDR3, the DNA is TGCAGTGTCCTAGGGCACAGCAATCAGCCCCAGCATTTT. Translated, it gives CSVLGHSNQPQHF.

The V and J genes are TRBV28 and TRBJ2-5, with D perhaps given as TRBD1 or TRBD2 (5 bases each). Germline lookup yields CDR1 MDHEN and CDR2 SYDVKM. The germline V and J ends were trimmed by 4 bases and 6 bases, with 12 bases remaining between them. The CDR3 is made up of 13 amino acids. CDR3 nucleotides: TGTGCCAGCAGTTCTGGCCAGGGACAGACCCAGTACTTC. This translates into CASSSGQGQTQYF.

In this sample, this clonotype turned up many times. The J gene is TRBJ1-1, the V gene TRBV6-1; maybe TRBD1 (6 bases). This CDR3 comprises 13 residues. CDR1 is MNHNS and CDR2 is SASEGT in the germline V gene. The germline V and J ends were trimmed by 2 bases and 8 bases, with 12 bases remaining between them. The CDR3 sequence is CASSEISQGEAFF. Written as DNA, the CDR3 is TGTGCCAGCAGTGAAATATCACAGGGCGAAGCTTTCTTT.

Only one count was recorded for this clonotype. V usage is TRBV19 and J usage is TRBJ1-1; the D is unclear. The CDR3 loop spans 16 amino acids. V lost 5 bases and J 0 bases, leaving 16 bases between the germline ends. The V gene's germline CDR1 is LNHDA and CDR2 SQIVND (reference sequence). CDR3 coding DNA: TGTGCCAGTAGTCGTCACCCCCCGGGGATGAACACTGAAGCTTTCTTT. It translates to CASSRHPPGMNTEAFF.

This clonotype has ten or more counts. The CDR3 DNA is TGCGCCAGCAGCCCGATACAGGTCCCGTCATTTTATGGCTACACCTTC. It encodes CASSPIQVPSFYGYTF. The V gene is TRBV5-1, the J gene TRBJ1-2; tentative D call: TRBD1 (5 bases). The germline CDR1 and CDR2 sequences are SGHRS and YFSETQ. V lost 4 bases to trimming and J lost 5 bases, with 21 bases between them. The CDR3 consists of 16 residues.

This clonotype was seen more than once but under ten times. This chain connects TRBV12-3 or TRBV12-4 to TRBJ1-5; D remains ambiguous. This CDR3 comprises 16 residues. The V and J ends lost 0 bases and 0 bases respectively, with 9 bases between them. CDR3 residues: CASSLAPGYSNQPQHF. For the CDR3, the DNA is TGTGCCAGCAGTTTAGCGCCAGGCTATAGCAATCAGCCCCAGCATTTT.

The rearrangement joins TRBV6-4 to TRBJ1-2; D gene uncertain. Germline V lookup: CDR1 MRHNA, CDR2 SNTAGT. Trimming took 2 bases from V and 13 from J, leaving 11 bases between them. This CDR3 is 11 amino acids long. In DNA, the CDR3 is TGTGCCAGCAGTGACGGGTCGCTAATCACCTTC. It yields the protein CASSDGSLITF.